The 11 T cell receptor beta chains given below trace back to one sample, sequenced in a study of OX40 agonist ivuxolimab in advanced cancers. Library creation used the immunoSEQ multiplex PCR assay. Entries here come from immuneACCESS through TCRdb and include only in-frame sequences with V and J called. Some clones fail to appear in such tables; in the studies checked, an unresolved V gene covers under half of the shortfall, and the cause of the remainder is unknown. The sample table records 50,000 to 65,000 clones; more than 85% of these occur just once. Clones ranked in the top ten supply 13% of the sample. Sequences were derived from CD4+ or CD8+ T cells sorted from blood, sampled in a trial of the OX40 agonist ivuxolimab. All receptors come from an adult with an advanced solid tumor such as melanoma, head and neck, liver or kidney cancer.

Only one count was recorded for this clone. The rearrangement uses TRBV7-2 and TRBJ2-3, with no clear D. The CDR3 has 14 amino acids. CDR1 is SGHTA and CDR2 is FQGNSA in the germline V gene. V dropped 1 base and J dropped 0 bases, with 5 bases sitting between them. The CDR3 nucleotides read TGTGCCAGCAGCTTAGAGGACAGCACAGATACGCAGTATTTT. This codes for CASSLEDSTDTQYF.

The rearrangement uses TRBV5-4 and TRBJ2-1; D is undetermined. Germline assignment: CDR1 SGHNT and CDR2 YYREEE (reference sequence). The CDR3 consists of 12 residues. V was clipped by 2 bases and J by 4 bases, with 4 bases between them. CDR3 bases: TGTGCCAGCAGCTTTGAGTACAATGAGCAGTTCTTC. This translates into CASSFEYNEQFF. The complete variable domain, with remaining parts taken from reference TRBV5-4 and TRBJ2-1, reads ETGVTQSPTHLIKTRGQQVTLRCSSQSGHNTVSWYQQALGQGPQFIFQYYREEENGRGNFPPRFSGLQFPNYSSELNVNALELDDSALYLCASSFEYNEQFFGPGTRLTVL.

The chain is built from TRBV2 and TRBJ1-1; D not certain. The CDR3 contains 13 residues. V was trimmed by 2 bases and J by 6 bases, leaving 10 bases between them. Germline CDR1 is SNHLY and CDR2 is FYNNEI. CDR3 nucleotide sequence: TGTGCCAGCAGTGAAATAGGTCCCCCTGAAGCTTTCTTT. Translating it yields CASSEIGPPEAFF. The full variable domain, in which reference TRBV2 and TRBJ1-1 provide the parts outside the CDR3, is EPEVTQTPSHQVTQMGQEVILRCVPISNHLYFYWYRQILGQKVEFLVSFYNNEISEKSEIFDDQFSVERPDGSNFTLKIRSTKLEDSAMYFCASSEIGPPEAFFGQGTRLTVV.

The rearrangement joins TRBV7-2 to TRBJ2-7; TRBD2 matches 11 bases. V lost 5 bases and J lost 4; bases outside the gene matches: 7. Looked up from germline, CDR1 is SGHTA and CDR2 is FQGNSA. This CDR3 has 15 amino acids. CDR3 sequence reads: CASSLILAGEYEQYF. CDR3 sequence (DNA): TGTGCCAGCAGCCTTATACTAGCGGGAGAATACGAGCAGTACTTC.

The chain combines TRBV28 with TRBJ2-3; 8 positions agree with TRBD2. V lost 6 bases, J lost 2 bases, and 10 bases stayed unmatched. CDR1 is MDHEN, CDR2 SYDVKM, per germline. This CDR3 has 16 amino acids. CDR3 DNA sequence: TGTGCCAGCAGCCTGTTAGCGGGGTCGCACACAGATACGCAGTATTTT. The encoded protein is CASSLLAGSHTDTQYF.

This clone was picked up one time. DNA for the CDR3: TGTGCCAGCAGTCTAGCGGTGAACACCGGGGAGCTGTTTTTT. Translation: CASSLAVNTGELFF. This chain connects TRBV6-4 to TRBJ2-2; TRBD2 matches 7 bases. After removal of 5 bases from V and 1 base from J, the junction contained 1 base not matched to a gene. The CDR3 has 14 amino acids. CDR1 MRHNA and CDR2 SNTAGT come from the germline V gene.

The gene calls are TRBV10-3 and TRBJ1-3; 7 bases fit TRBD1. Germline V gene sequence: CDR1 ENHRY, CDR2 SYGVKD. The CDR3 runs to 17 residues. The junction had 7 bases not matched to a gene; V was cut back by 2 bases and J by 0 bases. The CDR3: CAISEAGQSFSGNTIYF. CDR3 coding DNA: TGTGCCATCAGTGAGGCGGGACAGTCATTCTCTGGAAACACCATATATTTT.

The chain employs TRBV9 and TRBJ1-2, with D maybe TRBD1 (6 bases). Germline V CDR1 and CDR2: SGDLS, YYNGEE. Between the trimmed V and J ends, which lost 3 bases and 8 bases, there was a span of 17 bases. The CDR3 runs to 14 residues. Here the CDR3 DNA reads TGTGCCAGCAGCGCGAGGGGGACGGAAGGGGGCTACACCTTC. It yields the protein CASSARGTEGGYTF.

This clone was detected only once. The chain joins TRBV4-1 to TRBJ1-1; D possibly corresponds to TRBD1 (6 bases). Germline values: CDR1 MGHRA, CDR2 YSYEKL. Trimming removed 1 base at V and 0 bases at J, with 21 bases between. This CDR3 is 19 amino acids long. This CDR3 is CASSQAGLGQTSLNTEAFF. The CDR3 DNA follows: TGCGCCAGCAGCCAAGCGGGGCTCGGACAGACCTCTCTGAACACTGAAGCTTTCTTT.

This chain connects TRBV11-2 to TRBJ2-3; TRBD1 agrees at 7 bases. This CDR3 is built from 14 residues. Per the germline V gene, CDR1 is SGHAT and CDR2 is FQNNGV. The V segment lost 5 bases and the J segment 5 bases; nucleotides outside the gene matches: 7. The CDR3 is CASSTTGAEDTQYF. The CDR3 DNA follows: TGTGCCAGCAGCACTACAGGGGCGGAAGATACGCAGTATTTT.

The rearrangement uses TRBV7-7 and TRBJ2-7; TRBD1 matches 9 bases. Germline-derived CDR1 and CDR2 are SSHAT and FNYEAQ (reference sequence). The CDR3 is made up of 14 amino acids. Unmatched junction bases numbered 0, after V lost 1 base and J lost 2 bases. The CDR3 DNA reads TGTGCCAGCAGCTTAGGACAGGGGGCCTACGAGCAGTACTTC. It is translated as CASSLGQGAYEQYF. Drawing the rest from reference TRBV7-7 and TRBJ2-7, the complete variable domain is GAGVSQSPRYKVTKRGQDVTLRCDPISSHATLYWYQQALGQGPEFLTYFNYEAQPDKSGLPSDRFSAERPEGSISTLTIQRTEQRDSAMYRCASSLGQGAYEQYFGPGTRLTVT.